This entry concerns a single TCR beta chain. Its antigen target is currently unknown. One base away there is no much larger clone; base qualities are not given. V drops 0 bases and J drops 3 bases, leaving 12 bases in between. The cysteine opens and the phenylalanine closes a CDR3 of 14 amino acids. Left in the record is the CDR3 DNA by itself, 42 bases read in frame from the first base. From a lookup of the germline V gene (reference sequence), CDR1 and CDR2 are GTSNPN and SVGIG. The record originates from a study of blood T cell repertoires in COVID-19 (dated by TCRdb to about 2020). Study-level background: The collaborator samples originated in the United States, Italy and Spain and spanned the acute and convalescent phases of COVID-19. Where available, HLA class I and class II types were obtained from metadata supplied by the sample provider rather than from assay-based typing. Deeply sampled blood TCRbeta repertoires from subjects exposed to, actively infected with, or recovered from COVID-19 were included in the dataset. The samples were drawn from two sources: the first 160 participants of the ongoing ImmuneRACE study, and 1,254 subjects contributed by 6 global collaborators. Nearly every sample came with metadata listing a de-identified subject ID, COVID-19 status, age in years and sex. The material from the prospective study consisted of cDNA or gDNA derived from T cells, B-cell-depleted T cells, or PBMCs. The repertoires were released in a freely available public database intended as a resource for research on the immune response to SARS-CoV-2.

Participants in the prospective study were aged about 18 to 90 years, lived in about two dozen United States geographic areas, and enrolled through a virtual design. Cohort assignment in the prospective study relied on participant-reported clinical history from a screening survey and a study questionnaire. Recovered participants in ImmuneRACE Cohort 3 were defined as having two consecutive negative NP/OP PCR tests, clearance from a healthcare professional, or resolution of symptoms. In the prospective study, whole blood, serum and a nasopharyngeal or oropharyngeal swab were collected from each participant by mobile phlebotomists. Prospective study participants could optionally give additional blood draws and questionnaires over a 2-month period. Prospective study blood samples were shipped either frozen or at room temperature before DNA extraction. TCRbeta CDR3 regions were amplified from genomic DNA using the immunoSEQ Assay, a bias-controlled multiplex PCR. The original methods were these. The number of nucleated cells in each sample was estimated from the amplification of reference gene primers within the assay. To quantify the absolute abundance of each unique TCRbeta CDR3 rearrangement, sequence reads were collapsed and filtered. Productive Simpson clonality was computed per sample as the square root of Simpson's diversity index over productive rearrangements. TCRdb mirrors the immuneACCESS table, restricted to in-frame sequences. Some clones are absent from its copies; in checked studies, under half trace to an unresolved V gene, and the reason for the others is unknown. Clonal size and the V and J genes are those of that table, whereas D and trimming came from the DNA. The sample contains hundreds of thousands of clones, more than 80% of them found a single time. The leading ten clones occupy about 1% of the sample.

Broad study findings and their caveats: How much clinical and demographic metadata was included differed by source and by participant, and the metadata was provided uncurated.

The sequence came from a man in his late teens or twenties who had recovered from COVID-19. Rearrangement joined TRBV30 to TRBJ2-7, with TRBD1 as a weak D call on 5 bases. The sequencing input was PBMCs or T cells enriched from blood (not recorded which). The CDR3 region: CAWSVLREGYEQYF. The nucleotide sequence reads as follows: TGTGCCTGGAGTGTACTCAGGGAAGGCTACGAGCAGTACTTC.